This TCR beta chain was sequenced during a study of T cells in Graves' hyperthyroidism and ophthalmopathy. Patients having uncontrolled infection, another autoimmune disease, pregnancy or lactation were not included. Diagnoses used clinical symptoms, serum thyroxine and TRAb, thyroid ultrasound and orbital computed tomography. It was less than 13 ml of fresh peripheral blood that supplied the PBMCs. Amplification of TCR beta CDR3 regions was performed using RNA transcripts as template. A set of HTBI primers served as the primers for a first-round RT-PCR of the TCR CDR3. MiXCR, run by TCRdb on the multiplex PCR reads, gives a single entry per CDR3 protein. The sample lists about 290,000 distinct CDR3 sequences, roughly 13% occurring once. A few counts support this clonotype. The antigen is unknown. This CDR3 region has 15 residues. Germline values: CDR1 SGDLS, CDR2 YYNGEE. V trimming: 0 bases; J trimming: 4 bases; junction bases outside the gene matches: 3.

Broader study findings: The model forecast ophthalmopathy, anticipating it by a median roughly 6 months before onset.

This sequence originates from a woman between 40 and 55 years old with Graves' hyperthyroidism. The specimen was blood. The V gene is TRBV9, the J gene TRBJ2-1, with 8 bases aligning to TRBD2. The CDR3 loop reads CASSVVTSGYNEQFF. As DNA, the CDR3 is TGTGCCAGCAGCGTAGTTACTAGCGGATACAATGAGCAGTTCTTC.